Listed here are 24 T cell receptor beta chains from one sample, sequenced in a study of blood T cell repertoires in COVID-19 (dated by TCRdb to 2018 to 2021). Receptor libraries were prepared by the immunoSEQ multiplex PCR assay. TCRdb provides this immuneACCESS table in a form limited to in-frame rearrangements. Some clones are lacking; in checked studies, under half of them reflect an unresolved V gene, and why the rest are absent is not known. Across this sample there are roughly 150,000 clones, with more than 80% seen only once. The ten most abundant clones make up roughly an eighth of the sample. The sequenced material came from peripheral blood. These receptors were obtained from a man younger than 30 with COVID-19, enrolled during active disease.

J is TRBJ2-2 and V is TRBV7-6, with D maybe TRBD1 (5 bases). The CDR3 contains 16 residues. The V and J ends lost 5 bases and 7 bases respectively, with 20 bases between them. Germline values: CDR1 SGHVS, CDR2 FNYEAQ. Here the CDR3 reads CASSQGEGWGFGELFF. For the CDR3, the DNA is TGTGCCAGCAGCCAAGGGGAAGGTTGGGGTTTCGGGGAGCTGTTTTTT.

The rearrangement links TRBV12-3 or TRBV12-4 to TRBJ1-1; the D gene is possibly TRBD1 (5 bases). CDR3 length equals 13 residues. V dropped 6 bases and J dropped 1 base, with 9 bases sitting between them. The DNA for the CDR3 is TGTGCCAGCAGGTTCGGACAGAACACTGAAGCTTTCTTT. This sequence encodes CASRFGQNTEAFF.

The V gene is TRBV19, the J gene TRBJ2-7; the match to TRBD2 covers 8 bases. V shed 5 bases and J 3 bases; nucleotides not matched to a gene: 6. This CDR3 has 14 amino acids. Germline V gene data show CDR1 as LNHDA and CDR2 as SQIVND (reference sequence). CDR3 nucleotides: TGTGCCAGTAGTGCCGGGACTAGACACTACGAGCAGTACTTC. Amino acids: CASSAGTRHYEQYF. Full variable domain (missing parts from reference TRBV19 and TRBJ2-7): DGGITQSPKYLFRKEGQNVTLSCEQNLNHDAMYWYRQDPGQGLRLIYYSQIVNDFQKGDIAEGYSVSREKKESFPLTVTSAQKNPTAFYLCASSAGTRHYEQYFGPGTRLTVT.

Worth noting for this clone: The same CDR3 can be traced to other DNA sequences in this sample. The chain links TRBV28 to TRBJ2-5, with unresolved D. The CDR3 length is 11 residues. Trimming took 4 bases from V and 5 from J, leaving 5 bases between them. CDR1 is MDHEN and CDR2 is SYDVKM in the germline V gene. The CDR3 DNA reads TGTGCCAGCAGTTCCCAGGAGACCCAGTACTTC. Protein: CASSSQETQYF.

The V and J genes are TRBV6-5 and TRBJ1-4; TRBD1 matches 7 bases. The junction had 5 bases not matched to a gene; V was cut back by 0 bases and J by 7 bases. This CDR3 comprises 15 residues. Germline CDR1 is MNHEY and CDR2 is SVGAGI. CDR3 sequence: CASSYSRGRGEKLFF. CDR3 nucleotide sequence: TGTGCCAGCAGTTACTCGAGGGGGCGCGGTGAAAAACTGTTTTTT.

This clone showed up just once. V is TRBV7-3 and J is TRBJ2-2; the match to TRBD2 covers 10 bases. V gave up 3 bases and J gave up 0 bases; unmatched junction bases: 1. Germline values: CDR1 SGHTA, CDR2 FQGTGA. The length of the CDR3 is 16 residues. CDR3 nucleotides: TGTGCCAGCAGCTTCACTAGCGGGACGAACACCGGGGAGCTGTTTTTT. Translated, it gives CASSFTSGTNTGELFF.

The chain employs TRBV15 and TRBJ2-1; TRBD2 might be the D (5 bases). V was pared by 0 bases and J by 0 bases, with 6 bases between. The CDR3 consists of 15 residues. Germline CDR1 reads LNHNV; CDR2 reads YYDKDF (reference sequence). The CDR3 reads CATSRERGSYNEQFF. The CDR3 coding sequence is TGTGCCACCAGCAGAGAACGGGGCTCCTACAATGAGCAGTTCTTC.

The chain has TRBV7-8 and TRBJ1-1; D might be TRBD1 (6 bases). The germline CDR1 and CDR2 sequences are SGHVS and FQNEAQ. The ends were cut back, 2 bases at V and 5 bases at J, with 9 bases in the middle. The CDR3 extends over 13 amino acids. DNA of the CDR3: TGTGCCAGCAGCTTATACAGGGCTACTGAAGCTTTCTTT. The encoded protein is CASSLYRATEAFF.

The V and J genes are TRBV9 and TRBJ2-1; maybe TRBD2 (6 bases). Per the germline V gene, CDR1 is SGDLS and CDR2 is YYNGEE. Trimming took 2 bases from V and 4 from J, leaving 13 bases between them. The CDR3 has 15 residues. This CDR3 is CASSVGGRNYNEQFF. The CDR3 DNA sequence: TGTGCCAGCAGCGTGGGGGGACGGAATTACAATGAGCAGTTCTTC.

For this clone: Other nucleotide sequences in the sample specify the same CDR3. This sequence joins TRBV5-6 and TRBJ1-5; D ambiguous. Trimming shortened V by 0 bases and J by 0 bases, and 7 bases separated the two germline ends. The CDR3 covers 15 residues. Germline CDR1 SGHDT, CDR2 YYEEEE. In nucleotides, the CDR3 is TGTGCCAGCAGCTTGGGAGGCTATAGCAATCAGCCCCAGCATTTT. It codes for CASSLGGYSNQPQHF.

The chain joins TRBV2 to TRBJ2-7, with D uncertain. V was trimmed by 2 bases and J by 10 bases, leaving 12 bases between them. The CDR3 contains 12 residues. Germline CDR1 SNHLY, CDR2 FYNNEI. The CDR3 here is CASSESPRIQYF. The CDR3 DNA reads TGTGCCAGCAGTGAATCCCCCAGAATCCAGTACTTC.

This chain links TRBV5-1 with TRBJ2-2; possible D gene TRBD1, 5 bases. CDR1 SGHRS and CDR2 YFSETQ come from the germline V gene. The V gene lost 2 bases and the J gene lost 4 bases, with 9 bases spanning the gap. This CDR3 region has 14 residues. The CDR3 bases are TGCGCCAGCAGCTTAACAGGTGGCACCGGGGAGCTGTTTTTT. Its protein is CASSLTGGTGELFF.

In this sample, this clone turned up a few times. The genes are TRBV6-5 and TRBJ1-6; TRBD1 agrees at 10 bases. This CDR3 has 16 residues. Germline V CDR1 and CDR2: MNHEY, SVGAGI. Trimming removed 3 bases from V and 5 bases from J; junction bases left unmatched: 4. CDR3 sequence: CASSYEGTGDNSPLHF. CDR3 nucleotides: TGTGCCAGCAGTTATGAAGGGACAGGGGATAATTCACCCCTCCACTTT.

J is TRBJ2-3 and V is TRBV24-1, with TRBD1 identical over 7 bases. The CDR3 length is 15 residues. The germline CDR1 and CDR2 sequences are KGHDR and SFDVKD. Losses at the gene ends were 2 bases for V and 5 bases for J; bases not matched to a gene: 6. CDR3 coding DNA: TGTGCCACCAGTGATTCACAGGGGTATTTAGATACGCAGTATTTT. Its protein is CATSDSQGYLDTQYF.

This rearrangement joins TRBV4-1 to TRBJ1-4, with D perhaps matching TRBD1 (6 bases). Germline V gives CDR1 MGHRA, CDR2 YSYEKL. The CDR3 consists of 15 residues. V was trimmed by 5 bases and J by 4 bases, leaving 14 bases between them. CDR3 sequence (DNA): TGCGCCAGCAGCGCGATCCAGGGGAGTAATGAAAAACTGTTTTTT. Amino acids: CASSAIQGSNEKLFF.

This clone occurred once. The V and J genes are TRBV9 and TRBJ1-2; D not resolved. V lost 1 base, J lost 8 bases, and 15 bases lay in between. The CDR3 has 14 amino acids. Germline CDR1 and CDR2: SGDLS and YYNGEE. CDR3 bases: TGTGCCAGCAGCGTAAACCGGGAGGGTAACGGCTACACCTTC. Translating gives CASSVNREGNGYTF.

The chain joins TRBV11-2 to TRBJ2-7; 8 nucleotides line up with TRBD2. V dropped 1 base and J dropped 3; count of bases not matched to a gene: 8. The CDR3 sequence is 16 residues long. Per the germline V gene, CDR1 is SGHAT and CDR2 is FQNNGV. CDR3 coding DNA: TGTGCCAGCAGCTTAGCCTTAGCGGGGCGTGACTACGAGCAGTACTTC. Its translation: CASSLALAGRDYEQYF. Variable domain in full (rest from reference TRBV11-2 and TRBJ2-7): EAGVAQSPRYKIIEKRQSVAFWCNPISGHATLYWYQQILGQGPKLLIQFQNNGVVDDSQLPKDRFSAERLKGVDSTLKIQPAKLEDSAVYLCASSLALAGRDYEQYFGPGTRLTVT.

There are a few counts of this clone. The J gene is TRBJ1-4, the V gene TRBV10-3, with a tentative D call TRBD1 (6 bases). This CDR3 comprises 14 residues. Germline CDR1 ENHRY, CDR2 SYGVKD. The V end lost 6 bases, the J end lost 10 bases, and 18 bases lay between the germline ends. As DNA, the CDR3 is TGTGCCATCAGCGCAGGGGCGGAAAGAAGAAAACTGTTTTTT. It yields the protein CAISAGAERRKLFF.

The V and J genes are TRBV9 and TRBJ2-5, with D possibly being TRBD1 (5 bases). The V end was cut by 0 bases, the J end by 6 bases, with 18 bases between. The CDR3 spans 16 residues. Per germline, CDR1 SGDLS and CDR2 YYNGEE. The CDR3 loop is CASSVATKGPGKTQYF. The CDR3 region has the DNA TGTGCCAGCAGCGTAGCTACTAAGGGCCCAGGGAAGACCCAGTACTTC.

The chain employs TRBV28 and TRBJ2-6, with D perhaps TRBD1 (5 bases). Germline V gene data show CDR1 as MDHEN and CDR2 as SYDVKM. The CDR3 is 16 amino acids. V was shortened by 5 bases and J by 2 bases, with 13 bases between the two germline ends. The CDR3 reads CASSPLDRAGANVLTF. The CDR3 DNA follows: TGTGCCAGCAGTCCACTTGACAGAGCTGGGGCCAACGTCCTGACTTTC. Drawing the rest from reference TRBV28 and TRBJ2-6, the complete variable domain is DVKVTQSSRYLVKRTGEKVFLECVQDMDHENMFWYRQDPGLGLRLIYFSYDVKMKEKGDIPEGYSVSREKKERFSLILESASTNQTSMYLCASSPLDRAGANVLTFGAGSRLTVL.

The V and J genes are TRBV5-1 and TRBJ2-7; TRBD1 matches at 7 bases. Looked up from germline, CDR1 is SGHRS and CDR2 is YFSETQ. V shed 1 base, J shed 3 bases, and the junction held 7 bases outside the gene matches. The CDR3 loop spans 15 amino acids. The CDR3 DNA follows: TGCGCCAGCAGCTTGAGGACAGGATCATTCTACGAGCAGTACTTC. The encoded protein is CASSLRTGSFYEQYF.

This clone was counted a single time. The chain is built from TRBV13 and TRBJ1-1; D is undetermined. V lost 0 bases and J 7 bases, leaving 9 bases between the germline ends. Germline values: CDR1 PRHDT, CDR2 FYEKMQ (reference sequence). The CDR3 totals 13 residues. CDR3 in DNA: TGTGCCAGCAGCTTAGGACGGTCGTTTGAAGCTTTCTTT. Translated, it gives CASSLGRSFEAFF.

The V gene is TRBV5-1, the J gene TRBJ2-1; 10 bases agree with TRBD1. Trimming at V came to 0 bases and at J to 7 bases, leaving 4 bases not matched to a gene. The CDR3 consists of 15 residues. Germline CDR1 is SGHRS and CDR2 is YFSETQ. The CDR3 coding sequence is TGCGCCAGCAGCTTGGTTGGGACAGGGGTGAATGAGCAGTTCTTC. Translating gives CASSLVGTGVNEQFF.

The DNA for the CDR3 is TGTGCCAGCAGCGTAGCTGGGGCAGGGTCTCACAATGAGCAGTTCTTC. This encodes CASSVAGAGSHNEQFF. The rearrangement links TRBV9 to TRBJ2-1; weak D call: TRBD1 (5 bases). Between the trimmed V and J ends, which lost 0 bases and 5 bases, there was a span of 15 bases. This CDR3 has 16 residues. In germline, CDR1 is SGDLS, CDR2 YYNGEE.